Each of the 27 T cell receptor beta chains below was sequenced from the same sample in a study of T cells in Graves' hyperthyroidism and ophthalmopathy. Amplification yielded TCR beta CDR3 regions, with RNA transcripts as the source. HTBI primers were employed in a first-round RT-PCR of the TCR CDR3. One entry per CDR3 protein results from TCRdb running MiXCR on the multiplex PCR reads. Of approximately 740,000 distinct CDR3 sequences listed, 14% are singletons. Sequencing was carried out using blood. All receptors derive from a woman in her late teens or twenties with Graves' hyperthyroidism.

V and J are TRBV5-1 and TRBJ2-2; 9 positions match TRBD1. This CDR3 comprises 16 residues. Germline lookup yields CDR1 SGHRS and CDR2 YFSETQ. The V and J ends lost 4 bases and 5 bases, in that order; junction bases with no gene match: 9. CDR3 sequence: CASSPGTGLITGELFF. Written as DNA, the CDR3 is TGCGCCAGCAGCCCTGGGACAGGGCTCATTACCGGGGAGCTGTTTTTT.

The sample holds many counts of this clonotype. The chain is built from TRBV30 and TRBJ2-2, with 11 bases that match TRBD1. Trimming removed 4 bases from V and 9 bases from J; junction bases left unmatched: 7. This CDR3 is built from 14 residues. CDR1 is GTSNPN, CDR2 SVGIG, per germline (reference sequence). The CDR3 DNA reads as TGTGCCTGGACCAGGGACAGGGGGATACGGGAGCTGTTTTTT. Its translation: CAWTRDRGIRELFF.

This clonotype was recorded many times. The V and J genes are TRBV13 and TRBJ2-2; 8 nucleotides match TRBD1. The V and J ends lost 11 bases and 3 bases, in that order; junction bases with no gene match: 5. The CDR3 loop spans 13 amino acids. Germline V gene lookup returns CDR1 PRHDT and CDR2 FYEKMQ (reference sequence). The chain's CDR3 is CAGDRGDTGELFF. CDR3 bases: TGTGCCGGCGACAGGGGCGACACCGGGGAGCTGTTTTTT.

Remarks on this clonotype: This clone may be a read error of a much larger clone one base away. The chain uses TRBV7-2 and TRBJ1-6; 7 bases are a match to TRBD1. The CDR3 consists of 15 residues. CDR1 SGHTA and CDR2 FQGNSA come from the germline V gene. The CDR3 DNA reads TGTGCCAGCAGCTTAGAGGGGACAGATAATCCACCCCTCCACTTT. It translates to CASSLEGTDNPPLHF.

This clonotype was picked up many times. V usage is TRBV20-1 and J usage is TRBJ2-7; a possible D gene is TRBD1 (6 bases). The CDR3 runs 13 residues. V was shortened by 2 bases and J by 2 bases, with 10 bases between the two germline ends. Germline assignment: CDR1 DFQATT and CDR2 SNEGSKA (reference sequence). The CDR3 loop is CSARRGWTYEQYF. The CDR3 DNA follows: TGCAGTGCTAGAAGGGGGTGGACCTACGAGCAGTACTTC.

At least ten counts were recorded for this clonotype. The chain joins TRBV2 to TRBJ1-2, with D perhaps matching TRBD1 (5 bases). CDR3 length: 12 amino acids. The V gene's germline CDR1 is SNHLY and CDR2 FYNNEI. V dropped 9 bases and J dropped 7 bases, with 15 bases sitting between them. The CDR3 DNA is TGTGCCAGTCCGGGGGTTCAGTTTGGCTACACCTTC. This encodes CASPGVQFGYTF.

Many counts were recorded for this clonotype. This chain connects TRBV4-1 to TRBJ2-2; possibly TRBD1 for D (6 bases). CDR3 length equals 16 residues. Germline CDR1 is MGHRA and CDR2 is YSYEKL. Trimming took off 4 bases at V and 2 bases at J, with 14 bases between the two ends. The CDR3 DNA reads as TGCGCCAGCAGCCCGCAGGCACAGGGTAACACCGGGGAGCTGTTTTTT. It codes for CASSPQAQGNTGELFF.

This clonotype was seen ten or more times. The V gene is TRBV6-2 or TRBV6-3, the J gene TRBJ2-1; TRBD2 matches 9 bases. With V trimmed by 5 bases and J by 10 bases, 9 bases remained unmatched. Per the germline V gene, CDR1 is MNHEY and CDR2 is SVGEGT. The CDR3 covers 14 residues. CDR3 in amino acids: CASSVPWTSEEQFF. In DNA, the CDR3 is TGTGCCAGCAGTGTTCCGTGGACTAGCGAAGAGCAGTTCTTC.

CDR3 protein: CATALVWNTEAFF. DNA for the CDR3: TGTGCCACCGCTCTCGTGTGGAACACTGAAGCTTTCTTT. The chain couples TRBV10-3 to TRBJ1-1, with D unclear. This CDR3 is 13 amino acids long. Germline CDR1 reads ENHRY; CDR2 reads SYGVKD. With 10 bases removed from V and 1 base from J, the gap between germline ends came to 13 bases.

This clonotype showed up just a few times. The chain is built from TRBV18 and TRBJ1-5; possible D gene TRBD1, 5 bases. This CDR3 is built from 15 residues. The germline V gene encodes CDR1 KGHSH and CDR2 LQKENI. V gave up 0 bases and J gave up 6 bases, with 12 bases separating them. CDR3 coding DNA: TGTGCCAGCTCACCACCCCCCGGGGCGGGTCAGCCCCAGCATTTT. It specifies CASSPPPGAGQPQHF.

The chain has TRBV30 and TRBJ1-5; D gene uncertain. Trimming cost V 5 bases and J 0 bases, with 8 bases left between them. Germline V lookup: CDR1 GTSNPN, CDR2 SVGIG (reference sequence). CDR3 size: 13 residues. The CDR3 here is CAWGDYSNQPQHF. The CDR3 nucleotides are TGTGCCTGGGGGGATTATAGCAATCAGCCCCAGCATTTT.

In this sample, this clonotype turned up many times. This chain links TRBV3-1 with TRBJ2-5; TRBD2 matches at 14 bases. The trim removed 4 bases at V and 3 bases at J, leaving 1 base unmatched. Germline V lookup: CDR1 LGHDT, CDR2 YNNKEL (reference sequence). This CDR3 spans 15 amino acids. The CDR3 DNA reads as TGTGCCAGCAGCCCGACTAGCGGGAGGGAAGAGACCCAGTACTTC. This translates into CASSPTSGREETQYF.

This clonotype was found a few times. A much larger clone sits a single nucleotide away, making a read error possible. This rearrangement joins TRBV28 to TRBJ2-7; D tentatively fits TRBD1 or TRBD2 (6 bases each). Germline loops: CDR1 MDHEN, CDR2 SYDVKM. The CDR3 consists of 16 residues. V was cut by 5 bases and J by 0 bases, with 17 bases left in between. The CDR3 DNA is TGTGCCAGCAGTCTTCGGGGGACACCAGACTCCTACGAGCAGTACTTC. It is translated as CASSLRGTPDSYEQYF.

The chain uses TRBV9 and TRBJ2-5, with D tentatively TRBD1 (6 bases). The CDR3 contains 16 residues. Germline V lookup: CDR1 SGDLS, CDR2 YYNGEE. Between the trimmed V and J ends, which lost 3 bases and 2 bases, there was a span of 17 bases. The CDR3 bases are TGTGCCAGCAGCGCCGCTACAAACAGGGAACAAGAGACCCAGTACTTC. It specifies CASSAATNREQETQYF. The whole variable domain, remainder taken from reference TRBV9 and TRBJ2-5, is DSGVTQTPKHLITATGQRVTLRCSPRSGDLSVYWYQQSLDQGLQFLIQYYNGEERAKGNILERFSAQQFPDLHSELNLSSLELGDSALYFCASSAATNREQETQYFGPGTRLLVL.

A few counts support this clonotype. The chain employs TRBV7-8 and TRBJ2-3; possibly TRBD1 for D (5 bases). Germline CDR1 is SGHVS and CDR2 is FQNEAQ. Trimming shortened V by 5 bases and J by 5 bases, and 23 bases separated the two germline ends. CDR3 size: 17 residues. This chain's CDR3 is CASSQPIDSSERDTQYF. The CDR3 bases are TGTGCCAGCAGCCAACCCATAGACAGTTCTGAACGAGATACGCAGTATTTT.

This chain's CDR3 is CASSQDLTGELFF. CDR3 bases: TGTGCCAGCAGCCAAGACTTGACCGGGGAGCTGTTTTTT. The chain joins TRBV14 to TRBJ2-2; D gene unclear. The germline gives CDR1 SGHDN, CDR2 FVKESK. V gave up 0 bases and J gave up 5 bases, with 4 bases separating them. The CDR3 totals 13 residues.

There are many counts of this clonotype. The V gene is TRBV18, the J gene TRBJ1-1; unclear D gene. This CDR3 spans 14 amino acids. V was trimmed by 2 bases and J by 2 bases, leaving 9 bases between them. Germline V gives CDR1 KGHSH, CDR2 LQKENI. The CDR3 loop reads CASSPASANTEAFF. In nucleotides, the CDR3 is TGTGCCAGCTCACCAGCCAGCGCTAACACTGAAGCTTTCTTT.

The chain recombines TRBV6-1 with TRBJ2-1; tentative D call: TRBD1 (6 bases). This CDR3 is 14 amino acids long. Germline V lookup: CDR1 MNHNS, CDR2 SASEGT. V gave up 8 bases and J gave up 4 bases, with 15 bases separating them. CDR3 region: CASGARGLYNEQFF. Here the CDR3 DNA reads TGTGCCAGCGGGGCCAGGGGTTTGTACAATGAGCAGTTCTTC.

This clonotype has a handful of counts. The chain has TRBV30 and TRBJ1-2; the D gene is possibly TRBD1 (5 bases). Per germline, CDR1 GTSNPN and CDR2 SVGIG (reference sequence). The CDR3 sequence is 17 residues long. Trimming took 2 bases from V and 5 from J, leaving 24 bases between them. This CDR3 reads CAWSKTLGGSRKYGYTF. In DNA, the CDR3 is TGTGCCTGGAGTAAAACCTTGGGGGGGAGTAGGAAATATGGCTACACCTTC.

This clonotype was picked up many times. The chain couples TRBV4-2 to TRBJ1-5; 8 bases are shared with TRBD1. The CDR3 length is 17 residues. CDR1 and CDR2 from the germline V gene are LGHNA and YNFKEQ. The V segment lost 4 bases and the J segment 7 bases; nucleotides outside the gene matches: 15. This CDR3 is CASSLTFSGGRGQPQHF. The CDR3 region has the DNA TGTGCCAGCAGCCTAACCTTCTCAGGGGGCCGCGGGCAGCCCCAGCATTTT.

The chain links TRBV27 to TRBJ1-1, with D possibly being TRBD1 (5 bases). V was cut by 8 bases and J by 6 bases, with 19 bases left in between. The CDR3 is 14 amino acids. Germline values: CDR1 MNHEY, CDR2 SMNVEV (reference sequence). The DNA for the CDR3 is TGTGCCAGCGCGATTGTTGGGGCCCCCGCTGAAGCTTTCTTT. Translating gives CASAIVGAPAEAFF.

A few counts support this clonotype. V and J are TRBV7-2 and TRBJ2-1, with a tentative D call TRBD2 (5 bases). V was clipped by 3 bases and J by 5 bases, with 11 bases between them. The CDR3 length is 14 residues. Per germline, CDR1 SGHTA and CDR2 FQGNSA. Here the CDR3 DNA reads TGTGCCAGCAGCTTGCTAGCAACCAACAATGAGCAGTTCTTC. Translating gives CASSLLATNNEQFF. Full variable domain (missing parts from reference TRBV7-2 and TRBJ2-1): GAGVSQSPSNKVTEKGKDVELRCDPISGHTALYWYRQSLGQGLEFLIYFQGNSAPDKSGLPSDRFSAERTGGSVSTLTIQRTQQEDSAVYLCASSLLATNNEQFFGPGTRLTVL.

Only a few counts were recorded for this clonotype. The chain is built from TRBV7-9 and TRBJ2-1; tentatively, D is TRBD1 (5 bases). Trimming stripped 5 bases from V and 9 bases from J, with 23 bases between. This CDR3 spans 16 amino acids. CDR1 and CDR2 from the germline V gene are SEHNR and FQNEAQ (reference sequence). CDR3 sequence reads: CASSPRVGRQDGEQFF. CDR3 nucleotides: TGTGCCAGCAGCCCCAGGGTGGGGCGTCAGGACGGTGAGCAGTTCTTC.

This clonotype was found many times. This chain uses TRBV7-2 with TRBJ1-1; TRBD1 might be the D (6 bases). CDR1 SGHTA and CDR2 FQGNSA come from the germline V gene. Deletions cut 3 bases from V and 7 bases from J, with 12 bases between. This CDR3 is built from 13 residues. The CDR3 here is CASSLGGTIEAFF. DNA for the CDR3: TGTGCCAGCAGCTTGGGGGGGACAATTGAAGCTTTCTTT. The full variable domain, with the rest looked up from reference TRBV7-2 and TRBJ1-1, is GAGVSQSPSNKVTEKGKDVELRCDPISGHTALYWYRQSLGQGLEFLIYFQGNSAPDKSGLPSDRFSAERTGGSVSTLTIQRTQQEDSAVYLCASSLGGTIEAFFGQGTRLTVV.

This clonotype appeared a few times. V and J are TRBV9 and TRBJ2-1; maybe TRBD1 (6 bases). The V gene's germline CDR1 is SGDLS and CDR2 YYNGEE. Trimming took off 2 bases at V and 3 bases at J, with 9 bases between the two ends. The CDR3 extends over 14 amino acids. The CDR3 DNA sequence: TGTGCCAGCAGCGTCTCGGACAGCTACAATGAGCAGTTCTTC. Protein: CASSVSDSYNEQFF. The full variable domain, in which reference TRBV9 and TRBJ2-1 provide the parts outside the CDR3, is DSGVTQTPKHLITATGQRVTLRCSPRSGDLSVYWYQQSLDQGLQFLIQYYNGEERAKGNILERFSAQQFPDLHSELNLSSLELGDSALYFCASSVSDSYNEQFFGPGTRLTVL.

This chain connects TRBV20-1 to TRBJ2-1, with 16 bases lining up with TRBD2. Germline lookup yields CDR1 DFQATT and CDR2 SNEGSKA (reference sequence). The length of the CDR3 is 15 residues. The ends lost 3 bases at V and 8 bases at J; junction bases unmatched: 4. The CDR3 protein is CSASGTSGRDYEQFF. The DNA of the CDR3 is TGCAGTGCTAGTGGGACTAGCGGGAGGGATTATGAGCAGTTCTTC.

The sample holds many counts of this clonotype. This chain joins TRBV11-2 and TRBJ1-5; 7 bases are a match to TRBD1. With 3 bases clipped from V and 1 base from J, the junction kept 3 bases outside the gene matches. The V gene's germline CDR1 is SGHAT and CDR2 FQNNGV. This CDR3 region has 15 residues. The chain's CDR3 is CASSLGRGSNQPQHF. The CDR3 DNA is TGTGCCAGCAGCTTGGGCAGGGGGAGCAATCAGCCCCAGCATTTT. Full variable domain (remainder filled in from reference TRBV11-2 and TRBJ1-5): EAGVAQSPRYKIIEKRQSVAFWCNPISGHATLYWYQQILGQGPKLLIQFQNNGVVDDSQLPKDRFSAERLKGVDSTLKIQPAKLEDSAVYLCASSLGRGSNQPQHFGDGTRLSIL.